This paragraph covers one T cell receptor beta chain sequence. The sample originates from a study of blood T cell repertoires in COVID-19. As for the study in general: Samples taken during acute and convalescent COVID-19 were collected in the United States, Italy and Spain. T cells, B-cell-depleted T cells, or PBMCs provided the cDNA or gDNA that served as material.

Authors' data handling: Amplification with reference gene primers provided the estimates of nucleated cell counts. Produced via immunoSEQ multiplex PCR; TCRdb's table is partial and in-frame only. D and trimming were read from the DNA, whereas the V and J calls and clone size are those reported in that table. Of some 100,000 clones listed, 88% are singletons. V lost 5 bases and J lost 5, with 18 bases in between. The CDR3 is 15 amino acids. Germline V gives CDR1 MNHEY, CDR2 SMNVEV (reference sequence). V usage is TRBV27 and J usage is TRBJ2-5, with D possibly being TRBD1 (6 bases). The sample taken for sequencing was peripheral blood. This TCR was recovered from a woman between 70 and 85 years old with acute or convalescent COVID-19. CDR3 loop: CASSLGQKTGETQYF. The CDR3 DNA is TGTGCCAGCAGTCTAGGACAGAAAACGGGGGAGACCCAGTACTTC.